Shown below are 18 T cell receptor beta chains from a single sample sequenced in a study of CXCR3-negative and CXCR3-positive naive CD8 T cells. The authors made the TRB cDNA libraries by 5' RACE using UMI labels. TCRdb reprocessed the 5' RACE reads; each CDR3 protein has one entry and no DNA is given. The sample spans about 130,000 distinct CDR3 sequences; the ten largest clones claim 0.45% to 0.55%. Sequenced: naive CXCR3- CD8+ T cells from blood. Subset indicated: CD45RO-CCR7+CD27+CD95- naive CD8+ T cells lacking CXCR3 (TNR3-). These receptor sequences come from a human donor in good health. Some clones in this sample may be carry-over from other donors' samples.

The chain recombines TRBV7-8 with TRBJ2-7; the TCRdb call, TRBD2, lacks DNA for checking. CDR1 and CDR2 (germline): SGHVS, FQNEAQ. The CDR3 runs to 16 residues. The CDR3 spells CASSLEVLAGAYEQYF. The full variable domain, its missing parts supplied by reference TRBV7-8 and TRBJ2-7, is GAGVSQSPRYKVAKRGQDVALRCDPISGHVSLFWYQQALGQGPEFLTYFQNEAQLDKSGLPSDRFFAERPEGSVSTLKIQRTQQEDSAVYLCASSLEVLAGAYEQYFGPGTRLTVT.

The chain is built from TRBV6-2 or TRBV6-3 and TRBJ2-7; the TCRdb D gene call, TRBD1, has no DNA to confirm it. Per the germline V gene, CDR1 is MNHEY and CDR2 is SVGEGT. CDR3 length equals 14 residues. CDR3 sequence: CASSTGTGWDEQYF.

V and J are TRBV5-4 and TRBJ2-5; checking the TCRdb D call of TRBD2 is not possible without DNA. CDR3 length equals 16 residues. Germline-derived CDR1 and CDR2 are SGHNT and YYREEE (reference sequence). The CDR3 loop is CASSHGTGPTPETQYF.

V gene TRBV11-3 combines with J gene TRBJ2-1; the D call of TRBD1 rests on TCRdb alone, since no DNA is present to check it. In germline, CDR1 is SGHNT, CDR2 YENEEA. This CDR3 has 15 residues. The chain's CDR3 is CASSFPGRPHNEQFF.

CDR3 in amino acids: CASGPRDYEQYF. The gene calls are TRBV12-5 and TRBJ2-7; TCRdb reports TRBD1, a call that lacks DNA to check it against. Germline lookup yields CDR1 LGHNT and CDR2 FRNRAP. The CDR3 covers 12 residues.

CDR3 amino acids: CASSLSWEQFF. The chain recombines TRBV27 with TRBJ2-1. The CDR3 is 11 amino acids. CDR1 and CDR2 from the germline V gene are MNHEY and SMNVEV (reference sequence).

CDR3: CASSFLVGGRKETQYF. The chain links TRBV27 to TRBJ2-5; TCRdb lists TRBD1, though no DNA is available to test this call. Germline assignment: CDR1 MNHEY and CDR2 SMNVEV (reference sequence). The CDR3 has 16 residues.

V gene TRBV9 combines with J gene TRBJ1-2. CDR1 is SGDLS and CDR2 is YYNGEE in the germline V gene. CDR3 length: 13 residues. CDR3 protein: CASSVAGGYGYTF.

The genes are TRBV12-3 or TRBV12-4 and TRBJ2-3; checking the TCRdb D call of TRBD1 is not possible without DNA. The CDR3 sequence is 16 residues long. CDR3 protein: CASRSSGGGVGDTQYF.

The rearrangement uses TRBV9 and TRBJ2-3; lacking DNA, the TRBD2 call made by TCRdb goes unchecked. The CDR3 runs 16 residues. CDR1 SGDLS and CDR2 YYNGEE come from the germline V gene. The CDR3 spells CASSATLAGRGDTQYF.

This rearrangement joins TRBV12-3 or TRBV12-4 to TRBJ2-7; the D gene TCRdb calls, TRBD2, cannot be checked with no DNA. The CDR3 is made up of 14 amino acids. The CDR3 sequence is CASSFGTSAYEQYF.

This rearrangement joins TRBV9 to TRBJ2-3; TCRdb outputs TRBD2, but without DNA this stays unchecked. The CDR3 loop spans 15 amino acids. Germline V gene data show CDR1 as SGDLS and CDR2 as YYNGEE. This CDR3 is CASSVDSSRTDTQYF.

This sequence joins TRBV5-6 and TRBJ2-5. Per the germline V gene, CDR1 is SGHDT and CDR2 is YYEEEE. This CDR3 is built from 15 residues. The CDR3 spells CASSLVRSSQETQYF.

The rearrangement uses TRBV29-1 and TRBJ2-7; no DNA is available, so the TRBD1 call from TCRdb remains unchecked. The CDR3 consists of 13 residues. Germline loops: CDR1 SQVTM, CDR2 ANQGSEA. CDR3 residues: CSVTQGGSYEQYF.

The chain joins TRBV4-3 to TRBJ2-1. Germline CDR1 and CDR2: LGHNA and YSLEER. This CDR3 has 14 amino acids. The CDR3 region is CASSQEADHNEQFF.

The chain has TRBV3-1 and TRBJ2-3. This CDR3 region has 12 residues. In germline, CDR1 is LGHDT, CDR2 YNNKEL (reference sequence). CDR3 region: CASSLHRDTQYF.

This chain links TRBV28 with TRBJ1-1; there is no DNA to check the TCRdb D call of TRBD1. CDR3 size: 14 residues. CDR1 is MDHEN and CDR2 is SYDVKM in the germline V gene. CDR3 in amino acids: CASSFGAAGTEAFF.

The V gene is TRBV29-1, the J gene TRBJ2-5; TCRdb indicates TRBD1, and absent DNA this call remains unverified. This CDR3 region has 14 residues. Germline CDR1 is SQVTM and CDR2 is ANQGSEA. CDR3 protein: CSVHQRGGGETQYF.